Each of the 3 T cell receptor beta chains below was sequenced from the same sample in a study of molecular identifiers for immune sequencing clone quantification. Each CDR3 protein is one row after TCRdb ran MiXCR on the PCR reads. Among under 350,000 distinct CDR3 sequences, 24% were seen once, and the ten largest hold 0.65% to 0.75%. Sequenced material: naive CD8+ T cells from blood, with Jurkat cell RNA spiked in. Subset indicated: FACS-sorted CD8+CD4-CCR7+CD45RA+ naive T cells. These receptors all stem from a human donor in good health. Some libraries in this study had Jurkat cell RNA spiked in.

This clonotype was counted only a few times. The chain has TRBV4-3 and TRBJ2-1; D is possibly TRBD2 (6 bases). Trimming removed 1 base from V and 5 bases from J, with 9 bases in between. CDR3 length: 14 residues. The germline V gene has CDR1 LGHNA and CDR2 YSLEER. The CDR3 region is CASSQGLANNEQFF. The CDR3, as DNA: TGCGCCAGCAGCCAAGGGCTAGCGAACAATGAGCAGTTCTTC.

The J gene is TRBJ2-3, the V gene TRBV21-1; the table's TRBD2 call for D was not verified on the DNA. TRBV21-1 is marked as a pseudogene. The length of the CDR3 is 19 residues. CDR3 bases: TGTGCCAGCAGCAAAGGTAGCCGCGGGGGGGATTCTTGCACAGATACGCAGTATTTT. Protein sequence: CASSKGSRGGDSCTDTQYF.

This clonotype was observed a few times. The chain couples TRBV9 to TRBJ2-2, with a weak D call TRBD1 (6 bases). The V end lost 3 bases, the J end lost 4 bases, and 10 bases lay between the germline ends. CDR1 and CDR2 (germline): SGDLS, YYNGEE. The CDR3 loop spans 14 amino acids. The CDR3 nucleotides are TGTGCCAGCAGCGCATCACAGGGCACCGGGGAGCTGTTTTTT. Protein product: CASSASQGTGELFF.